The 29 T cell receptor beta chains below come from one sample, sequenced in a study of metastatic and nonmetastatic thyroid tumors. TCRdb ran MiXCR on the PCR reads. The profile shows fewer than 45,000 clones, more than 20% of them singletons. All patients reached thyroid surgery having received no treatment beforehand. The sequencing sample was made of blood. The receptors originated from a female donor with papillary thyroid cancer or a benign thyroid nodule (not recorded which). Some clones in this sample may be carry-over from other donors' samples.

This clone has a handful of counts. V usage is TRBV6-6 and J usage is TRBJ1-6; D is uncertain. This CDR3 region has 15 residues. V was shortened by 2 bases and J by 0 bases, with 5 bases between the two germline ends. Per germline, CDR1 MNHNY and CDR2 SVGAGI (reference sequence). CDR3 amino acids: CASSYRSSYNSPLHF. The CDR3 nucleotides are TGTGCCAGCAGTTACAGGAGCTCCTATAATTCACCCCTCCACTTT.

This clone came up many times. The V call is TRBV30, the J call TRBJ1-2; 7 bases map to TRBD1. The CDR3 loop spans 14 amino acids. Losses at the gene ends were 4 bases for V and 5 bases for J; bases not matched to a gene: 10. Germline CDR1 is GTSNPN and CDR2 is SVGIG (reference sequence). CDR3 bases: TGTGCCTGGACCCTGACAGGGATCTCGTATGGCTACACCTTC. It is translated as CAWTLTGISYGYTF.

This chain joins TRBV30 and TRBJ1-2; D is uncertain. There are 12 residues in the CDR3. The germline V and J ends were trimmed by 1 base and 8 bases, with 11 bases remaining between them. Germline V CDR1 and CDR2: GTSNPN, SVGIG (reference sequence). The CDR3 DNA reads as TGTGCCTGGAGTGGGGGTAATCGAGGCTACACCTTC. Encoded protein: CAWSGGNRGYTF.

The J gene is TRBJ2-5, the V gene TRBV9; 7 bases map to TRBD2. Germline V gene sequence: CDR1 SGDLS, CDR2 YYNGEE. The CDR3 consists of 18 residues. Trimming at V came to 3 bases and at J to 5 bases, leaving 19 bases not matched to a gene. CDR3 loop: CASSAAFVRGGLGETQYF. The CDR3 bases are TGTGCCAGCAGCGCTGCCTTTGTTAGGGGAGGGCTCGGGGAGACCCAGTACTTC.

This clone was recorded many times. The chain combines TRBV6-1 with TRBJ1-2, with TRBD1 matching over 7 bases. This CDR3 contains 14 residues. Germline V gene data show CDR1 as MNHNS and CDR2 as SASEGT. The V gene end was trimmed by 6 bases and the J gene end by 8 bases; junction bases not matched to a gene: 12. The CDR3, as DNA: TGTGCCAGCAGCCTCAACCCGACAGGGTACGGCTACACCTTC. Translating gives CASSLNPTGYGYTF.

At least ten counts were recorded for this clone. The chain employs TRBV29-1 and TRBJ2-7, with D possibly being TRBD1 or TRBD2 (5 bases each). This CDR3 is 12 amino acids long. V dropped 2 bases and J dropped 2 bases, with 7 bases sitting between them. Germline values: CDR1 SQVTM, CDR2 ANQGSEA. The CDR3 sequence is CSVERGPYEQYF. The CDR3 DNA is TGCAGCGTTGAACGGGGACCCTACGAGCAGTACTTC.

This clone came up many times. The J gene is TRBJ2-7, the V gene TRBV7-8; 8 nucleotides match TRBD1. Trimming removed 4 bases from V and 6 bases from J; junction bases left unmatched: 5. Germline lookup yields CDR1 SGHVS and CDR2 FQNEAQ. CDR3 length: 13 residues. The CDR3 here is CASSWYRGTEQYF. The CDR3 nucleotides are TGTGCCAGCAGCTGGTACAGGGGGACCGAGCAGTACTTC.

The sample holds a few counts of this clone. Being one base from a much bigger clone, this may be a read error. The rearrangement uses TRBV3-1 and TRBJ2-1, with D perhaps TRBD2 (5 bases). The CDR3 has 15 amino acids. Germline-derived CDR1 and CDR2 are LGHDT and YNNKEL (reference sequence). The CDR3, as DNA: TGTGCCAGCAGCCAAGTTTGGGGTAGCGTCGATGAGCATTTCTTC. Translated: CASSQVWGSVDEHFF.

Worth noting for this clone: This sequence may be a read error, since a much larger clone differs from it by one base. V gene TRBV18 combines with J gene TRBJ1-1, with D perhaps TRBD1 (6 bases). CDR3 size: 14 residues. Germline values: CDR1 KGHSH, CDR2 LQKENI. The chain's CDR3 is CAISFQGQLTEAFF. The CDR3 coding sequence is TGTGCCATCTCATTCCAGGGGCAGTTGACTGAAGCTTTCTTT.

V gene TRBV20-1 combines with J gene TRBJ2-1; 7 bases match TRBD1. The CDR3 is 16 residues long. With V trimmed by 5 bases and J by 1 base, 11 bases remained unmatched. Germline lookup yields CDR1 DFQATT and CDR2 SNEGSKA (reference sequence). The CDR3 loop is CSAVHPVTGSYNEQFF. The CDR3 nucleotides read TGCAGTGCTGTCCACCCTGTGACAGGGTCCTACAATGAGCAGTTCTTC.

Note on this clone: One end of the junction varies from germline; a read error may be responsible. The chain carries TRBV6-5 and TRBJ2-2, with 7 bases lining up with TRBD1. The length of the CDR3 is 16 residues. Germline-derived CDR1 and CDR2 are MNHEY and SVGAGI. CDR3 loop: CASSFRPGQWPGELFF. The CDR3 bases are TGTGCCAGTAGTTTTAGGCCGGGACAGTGGCCCGGGGAGCTGTTTTTT.

In this sample, this clone turned up a few times. J is TRBJ1-2 and V is TRBV6-1; 9 bases match TRBD1. Germline values: CDR1 MNHNS, CDR2 SASEGT. The CDR3 loop spans 14 amino acids. J gave up 7 bases and V 5 bases, and 8 bases lay outside the gene matches. The CDR3: CASSSDRGSGGYTF. CDR3 coding DNA: TGTGCCAGCAGTTCCGACAGGGGGTCTGGTGGCTACACCTTC.

This clone was detected many times. This chain uses TRBV9 with TRBJ2-1; TRBD2 matches at 13 bases. Trimming at V came to 4 bases and at J to 10 bases, leaving 11 bases not matched to a gene. CDR3 length equals 16 residues. From germline, CDR1 is SGDLS and CDR2 YYNGEE. The CDR3 region has the DNA TGTGCCAGCAGCCCCTGGACTAGCGGGAGTCTTCGGGAGCAGTTCTTC. Its translation is CASSPWTSGSLREQFF.

The J gene is TRBJ2-2, the V gene TRBV5-1, with D hard to call. V lost 0 bases and J lost 6, with 0 bases in between. The CDR3 is 11 amino acids. Germline lookup yields CDR1 SGHRS and CDR2 YFSETQ. For the CDR3, the DNA is TGCGCCAGCAGCTTGGCCGGGGAGCTGTTTTTT. This codes for CASSLAGELFF.

This clone came up many times. The CDR3 DNA reads TGCAGTGCTAGAGATCCCGGCCGAACCTATGGCTACACCTTC. Translating it yields CSARDPGRTYGYTF. The gene calls are TRBV20-1 and TRBJ1-2; D remains unclear. Germline V gene data show CDR1 as DFQATT and CDR2 as SNEGSKA (reference sequence). V was trimmed by 0 bases and J by 4 bases, leaving 12 bases between them. The CDR3 is made up of 14 amino acids.

This clone was seen many times. V gene TRBV5-1 combines with J gene TRBJ2-5; D is unclear. CDR1 is SGHRS, CDR2 YFSETQ, per germline. The CDR3 has 13 amino acids. V dropped 2 bases and J dropped 2 bases, with 7 bases sitting between them. The DNA of the CDR3 is TGCGCCAGCAGCTTTGGCGGTCAAGAGACCCAGTACTTC. Its translation is CASSFGGQETQYF. The full variable domain, in which reference TRBV5-1 and TRBJ2-5 provide the parts outside the CDR3, is KAGVTQTPRYLIKTRGQQVTLSCSPISGHRSVSWYQQTPGQGLQFLFEYFSETQRNKGNFPGRFSGRQFSNSRSEMNVSTLELGDSALYLCASSFGGQETQYFGPGTRLLVL.

This clone was detected many times. The chain carries TRBV2 and TRBJ2-7, with 9 bases that match TRBD2. This CDR3 comprises 17 residues. The V and J ends lost 6 bases and 0 bases, in that order; junction bases with no gene match: 12. The germline gives CDR1 SNHLY, CDR2 FYNNEI. CDR3 DNA: TGTGCCAGCAGGGGAGGGACTAGCTGGGACAGCTCCTACGAGCAGTACTTC. Translated, it gives CASRGGTSWDSSYEQYF.

With respect to this clone: Its ends do not fully match the called genes, so a read error is possible. This sequence joins TRBV3-1 and TRBJ2-1, with TRBD2 identical over 8 bases. Germline CDR1 and CDR2: LGHDT and YNNKEL (reference sequence). CDR3 length: 15 amino acids. DNA of the CDR3: TGTGCCAGCATCCAAGCCCCGGGGGGGGTCACTGAGCAGTTCTTC. This sequence encodes CASIQAPGGVTEQFF.

This clone was seen ten or more times. V and J are TRBV30 and TRBJ2-7; tentatively, D is TRBD2 (6 bases). The CDR3 is 15 amino acids. Germline V lookup: CDR1 GTSNPN, CDR2 SVGIG (reference sequence). V was clipped by 4 bases and J by 2 bases, with 18 bases between them. DNA of the CDR3: TGTGCCTGGACTAGCCGGGACTTGGGGACCTACGAGCAGTACTTC. It encodes CAWTSRDLGTYEQYF.

This clone was observed a handful of times. A much larger clone sits a single nucleotide away, making a read error possible. The J gene is TRBJ2-7, the V gene TRBV24-1; TRBD1 aligns across 12 bases. The CDR3 consists of 15 residues. V shed 3 bases, J shed 6 bases, and the junction held 5 bases outside the gene matches. Germline V CDR1 and CDR2: KGHDR, SFDVKD. As DNA, the CDR3 is TGTGCCACCAGTGATCCGGGACAGGGGGCCTGCGAGCAGTACTTC. Protein: CATSDPGQGACEQYF.

A single count supports this clone. This chain connects TRBV3-1 to TRBJ1-5; possible D gene TRBD1, 5 bases. V lost 5 bases to trimming and J lost 1 base, with 15 bases between them. CDR1 and CDR2 (germline): LGHDT, YNNKEL (reference sequence). This CDR3 region has 16 residues. CDR3 sequence (DNA): TGTGCCAGCAGCGGAGGGGCTGGGTCGAGCAATCAGCCCCAGCATTTT. Its protein is CASSGGAGSSNQPQHF.

The chain joins TRBV6-1 to TRBJ2-2, with D perhaps TRBD2 (5 bases). The germline V and J ends were trimmed by 2 bases and 4 bases, with 11 bases remaining between them. Germline V gene lookup returns CDR1 MNHNS and CDR2 SASEGT. This CDR3 spans 15 amino acids. This CDR3 reads CASSESGTSTGELFF. As DNA, the CDR3 is TGTGCCAGCAGTGAAAGCGGAACGAGCACCGGGGAGCTGTTTTTT.

In its sample, this clone was seen a few times. In DNA, the CDR3 is TGCGCCAGCAGCTTTGCAACTAATGAAAAACTGTTTTTT. Translated: CASSFATNEKLFF. The chain joins TRBV5-1 to TRBJ1-4; D unresolved. CDR1 is SGHRS and CDR2 is YFSETQ in the germline V gene. The CDR3 extends over 13 amino acids. The germline V and J ends were trimmed by 2 bases and 0 bases, with 2 bases remaining between them.

This clone was seen more than once but under ten times. This chain uses TRBV19 with TRBJ2-1; D gene ambiguous. The ends were cut back, 4 bases at V and 5 bases at J, with 12 bases in the middle. This CDR3 is built from 14 residues. Looked up from germline, CDR1 is LNHDA and CDR2 is SQIVND (reference sequence). Here the CDR3 reads CASSTQCANNEQFF. CDR3 nucleotide sequence: TGTGCCAGTAGTACACAGTGTGCAAACAATGAGCAGTTCTTC.

Notes on this clone: A junction boundary mismatches the germline segment, possibly from a read error. V gene TRBV18 combines with J gene TRBJ2-7, with no clear D. The germline V gene encodes CDR1 KGHSH and CDR2 LQKENI. The CDR3 extends over 13 amino acids. The CDR3 region is CASRIVGSSEQYF. DNA of the CDR3: TGTGCCAGCAGAATCGTTGGGTCCTCCGAGCAGTACTTC.

With regard to this clone: One end of the junction is discordant with germline, which a read error may explain. The V call is TRBV6-1, the J call TRBJ1-3; no clear D. CDR1 and CDR2 from the germline V gene are MNHNS and SASEGT. The CDR3 has 15 residues. The CDR3 is CASSDDGPRGNTMYF. The CDR3 region has the DNA TGTGCCAGCAGTGATGACGGACCTCGAGGCAACACCATGTATTTT.

A few counts support this clone. A much bigger clone sits one base away, suggesting this may be a read error. The chain has TRBV5-1 and TRBJ2-5, with 7 bases matching TRBD1. Germline CDR1 reads SGHRS; CDR2 reads YFSETQ. The CDR3 loop spans 14 amino acids. V lost 4 bases, J lost 2 bases, and 5 bases stayed unmatched. CDR3 nucleotides: TGCGCCAGCAGCGATGGGACAGTTCAAGAGACCCAGTACTTC. It is translated as CASSDGTVQETQYF.

This clone was recorded many times. The chain carries TRBV25-1 and TRBJ1-6; the match to TRBD1 covers 8 bases. The CDR3 has 14 amino acids. The V gene's germline CDR1 is MGHDK and CDR2 SYGVNS. V lost 2 bases to trimming and J lost 10 bases; unmatched junction nucleotides: 4. CDR3 amino acids: CASSEGQGGSPLHF. Written as DNA, the CDR3 is TGTGCCAGCAGTGAAGGACAGGGTGGCTCACCCCTCCACTTT.

A few counts support this clone. Just one base apart from a much larger clone, this may be a read error. Other DNA sequences in this sample translate to the same CDR3. The gene calls are TRBV29-1 and TRBJ2-5; no firm D call. V was pared by 6 bases and J by 2 bases, with 7 bases between. The germline gives CDR1 SQVTM, CDR2 ANQGSEA. The CDR3 covers 11 residues. CDR3: CSVANQETQYF. Written as DNA, the CDR3 is TGCAGCGTAGCGAATCAAGAGACCCAGTACTTC.